Below are 22 T cell receptor beta chains sequenced from a single sample in a study of T cells in narcolepsy. TCRdb's table, derived via immunoSEQ multiplex PCR, lists solely in-frame clones and lacks some. This sample has some 13,000 clones, with roughly 91% found just once. The specimen sequenced was CD45RA- memory CD4+ T cells from PBMCs. These receptors came from a human donor with narcolepsy.

The chain has TRBV30 and TRBJ2-7, with TRBD1 as a possible D gene (6 bases). This CDR3 has 12 residues. Germline loops: CDR1 GTSNPN, CDR2 SVGIG (reference sequence). Trimming removed 7 bases at V and 2 bases at J, with 12 bases between. CDR3 loop: CAFIQGTYEQYF. CDR3 nucleotides: TGTGCCTTCATACAGGGTACCTACGAGCAGTACTTC. The full variable domain, in which reference TRBV30 and TRBJ2-7 provide the parts outside the CDR3, is SQTIHQWPATLVQPVGSPLSLECTVEGTSNPNLYWYRQAAGRGLQLLFYSVGIGQISSEVPQNLSASRPQDRQFILSSKKLLLSDSGFYLCAFIQGTYEQYFGPGTRLTVT.

This clone was recorded only once. This chain connects TRBV2 to TRBJ2-1; 10 nucleotides line up with TRBD2. Germline CDR1 SNHLY, CDR2 FYNNEI. V was pared by 8 bases and J by 0 bases, with 4 bases of the junction left unmatched. The CDR3 runs 15 residues. CDR3 DNA: TGTGCCAGCTCATTAGCGGGAGGCTCCTACAATGAGCAGTTCTTC. Its protein is CASSLAGGSYNEQFF.

The rearrangement uses TRBV12-2 and TRBJ2-2; the DNA was not compared with TRBD2, the D call given in the table. TRBV12-2 is annotated as a pseudogene. This CDR3 is 12 amino acids long. The CDR3 loop is CASLRGTGELFF. The CDR3 DNA reads TGTGCAAGTCTTAGAGGCACCGGGGAGCTGTTTTTT.

This rearrangement joins TRBV18 to TRBJ1-5; D is unresolved. V lost 6 bases, J lost 4 bases, and 13 bases lay in between. Per the germline V gene, CDR1 is KGHSH and CDR2 is LQKENI. The CDR3 extends over 14 amino acids. The CDR3 loop reads CASSGRTVNQPQHF. CDR3 sequence (DNA): TGTGCCAGCTCGGGGAGGACGGTAAATCAGCCCCAGCATTTT.

This clone occurred once. The V and J genes are TRBV5-1 and TRBJ1-2; D unresolved. CDR3 size: 16 residues. Trimming cost V 5 bases and J 1 base, with 18 bases left between them. The V gene's germline CDR1 is SGHRS and CDR2 YFSETQ. The CDR3 sequence is CASRQEGWVNNYGYTF. The CDR3 DNA reads TGCGCCAGCAGGCAGGAGGGATGGGTAAATAACTATGGCTACACCTTC.

This chain connects TRBV16 to TRBJ2-7; a possible D gene is TRBD1 (5 bases). V was pared by 0 bases and J by 3 bases, with 12 bases between. The CDR3 totals 15 residues. The germline CDR1 and CDR2 sequences are KGHSY and FQNENV. The CDR3 protein is CASSQSTRAHYEQYF. As DNA, the CDR3 is TGTGCCAGCAGCCAATCTACCAGGGCCCACTACGAGCAGTACTTC.

V usage is TRBV5-1 and J usage is TRBJ2-6; TRBD1 might be the D (5 bases). The germline CDR1 and CDR2 sequences are SGHRS and YFSETQ. The ends were cut back, 4 bases at V and 0 bases at J, with 11 bases in the middle. This CDR3 region has 16 residues. The CDR3 DNA reads as TGCGCCAGCAGCATGGGGCTCCACTCTGGGGCCAACGTCCTGACTTTC. This translates into CASSMGLHSGANVLTF.

This chain joins TRBV7-2 and TRBJ1-5, with D uncertain. Germline V gene lookup returns CDR1 SGHTA and CDR2 FQGNSA. This CDR3 region has 13 residues. The V end was cut by 5 bases, the J end by 2 bases, with 7 bases between. CDR3 in amino acids: CASSVRGNQPQHF. The CDR3 nucleotides are TGTGCCAGCAGCGTCCGGGGCAATCAGCCCCAGCATTTT.

The V call is TRBV29-1, the J call TRBJ2-7; TRBD1 matches at 7 bases. J gave up 0 bases and V 3 bases, and 8 bases lay outside the gene matches. Germline V gene lookup returns CDR1 SQVTM and CDR2 ANQGSEA. The CDR3 covers 15 residues. CDR3 region: CSVDSLQGDSYEQYF. The CDR3 nucleotides read TGCAGCGTTGATTCCTTGCAGGGGGACTCCTACGAGCAGTACTTC.

The rearrangement links TRBV7-2 to TRBJ2-2; D is undetermined. Trimming cost V 3 bases and J 4 bases, with 9 bases left between them. The germline gives CDR1 SGHTA, CDR2 FQGNSA. The CDR3 has 14 amino acids. The CDR3 nucleotides are TGTGCCAGCAGCTTCGGCGGTACCACCGGGGAGCTGTTTTTT. This codes for CASSFGGTTGELFF.

V is TRBV5-1 and J is TRBJ1-6; possible D gene TRBD1, 6 bases. Germline-derived CDR1 and CDR2 are SGHRS and YFSETQ. The V end lost 5 bases, the J end lost 5 bases, and 14 bases lay between the germline ends. The CDR3 spans 15 residues. The CDR3 is CASRTTAGDNSPLHF. Written as DNA, the CDR3 is TGCGCCAGCAGAACGACGGCAGGGGATAATTCACCCCTCCACTTT.

This clone occurred a few times. The chain has TRBV5-8 and TRBJ1-4; 7 bases map to TRBD1. Germline CDR1 is SGHTS and CDR2 is YDEGEE. The CDR3 runs 16 residues. The J segment lost 3 bases and the V segment lost 0 bases, leaving 5 bases of the junction unmatched. As DNA, the CDR3 is TGTGCCAGCAGCTTGGGACAGGGCGCGGCTAATGAAAAACTGTTTTTT. Its protein is CASSLGQGAANEKLFF.

The chain employs TRBV5-6 and TRBJ1-1; 7 bases match TRBD1. The germline V gene has CDR1 SGHDT and CDR2 YYEEEE. There are 15 residues in the CDR3. V lost 1 base to trimming and J lost 5 bases; unmatched junction nucleotides: 8. CDR3 region: CASSLTGAGGTEAFF. The CDR3 coding sequence is TGTGCCAGCAGCTTGACAGGGGCTGGGGGGACTGAAGCTTTCTTT.

This chain links TRBV7-3 with TRBJ1-1; D remains unclear. CDR3 length equals 13 residues. The germline V gene encodes CDR1 SGHTA and CDR2 FQGTGA. V gave up 5 bases and J gave up 8 bases, with 15 bases separating them. CDR3 in amino acids: CASSPGYDAEAFF. CDR3 in DNA: TGTGCCAGCAGCCCCGGGTATGATGCAGAAGCTTTCTTT. The entire variable domain, with the rest obtained from reference TRBV7-3 and TRBJ1-1, is as follows: GAGVSQTPSNKVTEKGKYVELRCDPISGHTALYWYRQSLGQGPEFLIYFQGTGAADDSGLPNDRFFAVRPEGSVSTLKIQRTERGDSAVYLCASSPGYDAEAFFGQGTRLTVV.

A few counts support this clone. This CDR3 is CASRSSPTEAFF. The CDR3 DNA is TGTGCCAGCAGATCTAGTCCCACTGAAGCTTTCTTT. V gene TRBV6-5 combines with J gene TRBJ1-1; D is unclear. The ends were cut back, 6 bases at V and 4 bases at J, with 9 bases in the middle. The V gene's germline CDR1 is MNHEY and CDR2 SVGAGI. The CDR3 consists of 12 residues.

The genes are TRBV5-6 and TRBJ2-7; maybe TRBD1 (6 bases). The CDR3 is 11 amino acids. Germline-derived CDR1 and CDR2 are SGHDT and YYEEEE. The V end was cut by 5 bases, the J end by 5 bases, with 8 bases between. CDR3 protein: CASSNRDEQYF. DNA for the CDR3: TGTGCCAGCAGTAACAGGGACGAGCAGTACTTC. Full variable domain (remainder filled in from reference TRBV5-6 and TRBJ2-7): DAGVTQSPTHLIKTRGQQVTLRCSPKSGHDTVSWYQQALGQGPQFIFQYYEEEERQRGNFPDRFSGHQFPNYSSELNVNALLLGDSALYLCASSNRDEQYFGPGTRLTVT.

In its sample, this clone was seen once. The rearrangement uses TRBV6-1 and TRBJ2-1; maybe TRBD2 (5 bases). The CDR3 runs to 16 residues. CDR1 and CDR2 (germline): MNHNS, SASEGT. The V and J ends lost 2 bases and 3 bases respectively, with 14 bases between them. The CDR3 region has the DNA TGTGCCAGCAGTGAATACACGAGCGGAATCTACAATGAGCAGTTCTTC. Residues: CASSEYTSGIYNEQFF.

This rearrangement joins TRBV4-1 to TRBJ1-1; weak D call: TRBD1 (5 bases). Germline loops: CDR1 MGHRA, CDR2 YSYEKL. CDR3 length: 14 residues. The germline V and J ends were trimmed by 1 base and 12 bases, with 18 bases remaining between them. In DNA, the CDR3 is TGCGCCAGCAGCCAAGTCGATCCCGAGACAGTCACTTTCTTT. It yields the protein CASSQVDPETVTFF.

This clone was picked up one time. The chain uses TRBV30 and TRBJ2-6; D may be TRBD2 (6 bases). The CDR3 is made up of 16 amino acids. The V gene's germline CDR1 is GTSNPN and CDR2 SVGIG (reference sequence). V lost 1 base, J lost 0 bases, and 10 bases lay in between. Here the CDR3 reads CAWSGGTPSGANVLTF. For the CDR3, the DNA is TGTGCCTGGAGTGGCGGGACTCCCTCTGGGGCCAACGTCCTGACTTTC.

The V and J genes are TRBV18 and TRBJ1-2; the D is unclear. Germline-derived CDR1 and CDR2 are KGHSH and LQKENI. The CDR3 covers 15 residues. Trimming shortened V by 2 bases and J by 0 bases, and 10 bases separated the two germline ends. The CDR3 is CASSPSGRTNYGYTF. In DNA form, the CDR3 reads TGTGCCAGCTCACCATCAGGAAGAACTAACTATGGCTACACCTTC.

The rearrangement uses TRBV19 and TRBJ1-5; D not certain. The CDR3 contains 14 residues. The ends were cut back, 6 bases at V and 1 base at J, with 10 bases in the middle. Germline V CDR1 and CDR2: LNHDA, SQIVND (reference sequence). DNA for the CDR3: TGTGCCAGTAGACGGGAGCTGAGCAATCAGCCCCAGCATTTT. This translates into CASRRELSNQPQHF.

The rearrangement joins TRBV19 to TRBJ1-3, with 7 bases identical to TRBD1. The CDR3 length is 13 residues. The V gene's germline CDR1 is LNHDA and CDR2 SQIVND (reference sequence). Losses at the gene ends were 7 bases for V and 7 bases for J; bases not matched to a gene: 7. CDR3 residues: CASIRDSLNTIYF. CDR3 in DNA: TGTGCCAGTATCCGGGACAGTCTGAACACCATATATTTT.